The TCR beta chain described here comes from a study of blood T cell repertoires in COVID-19. Overall study: The origin of the acute and convalescent COVID-19 samples was the United States, Italy and Spain. Sources were T cells, B-cell-depleted T cells, or PBMCs; the material itself was cDNA or gDNA.

The V and J ends lost 1 base and 4 bases respectively, with 14 bases between them. Germline V CDR1 and CDR2: SGHNT, YYREEE (reference sequence). This CDR3 spans 15 amino acids. Profiled with immunoSEQ multiplex PCR; TCRdb holds only in-frame clones, not every one. This sample yields around 150,000 clones, of which roughly nine tenths are seen a single time; roughly 3.2% belongs to the top ten. The sequenced material came from peripheral blood. The source is a woman aged 55-69 years with active COVID-19. The chain uses TRBV5-4 and TRBJ1-1; D may be TRBD1 (5 bases). In DNA, the CDR3 is TGTGCCAGCAGCTTGACAGGCCTGGGTAGCACTGAAGCTTTCTTT. Translated, it gives CASSLTGLGSTEAFF.